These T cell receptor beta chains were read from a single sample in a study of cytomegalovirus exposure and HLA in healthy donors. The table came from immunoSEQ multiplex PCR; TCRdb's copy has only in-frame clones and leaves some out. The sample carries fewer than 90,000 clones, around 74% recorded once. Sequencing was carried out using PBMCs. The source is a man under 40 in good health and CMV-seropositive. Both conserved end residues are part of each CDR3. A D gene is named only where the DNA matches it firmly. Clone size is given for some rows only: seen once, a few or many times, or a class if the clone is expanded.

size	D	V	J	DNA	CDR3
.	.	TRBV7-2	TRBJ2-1	TGTGCCAGCAGCTTAGCCAGCACTAGTCCCCATGAGCAGTTCTTC	CASSLASTSPHEQFF
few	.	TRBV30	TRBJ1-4	TGTGCCTGGAGTCCAGGGGCTGATGAAAAACTGTTTTTT	CAWSPGADEKLFF
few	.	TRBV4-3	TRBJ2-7	TGCGCCAGCAGCCCACGGGTGGCACCCTACGAGCAGTACTTC	CASSPRVAPYEQYF
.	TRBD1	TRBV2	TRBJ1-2	TGTGCCAGCATCACAGGGGCCGGGGTTTATGGCTACACCTTC	CASITGAGVYGYTF
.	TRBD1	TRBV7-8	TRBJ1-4	TGTGCCAGCAGCCTCGTGAGGACAGGCGCGGAAAAACTGTTTTTT	CASSLVRTGAEKLFF
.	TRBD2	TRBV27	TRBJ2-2	TGTGCCAGCAGATCCCCGGGAGGCCCAAACACCGGGGAGCTGTTTTTT	CASRSPGGPNTGELFF
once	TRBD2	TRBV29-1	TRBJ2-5	TGCAGCGTACCACTAGCGGGGCCCCAAGAGACCCAGTACTTC	CSVPLAGPQETQYF
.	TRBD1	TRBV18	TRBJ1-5	TGTGCCAGCTCACCAGTTAAGGGACAGGGGACGGGGGATCAGCCCCAGCATTTT	CASSPVKGQGTGDQPQHF
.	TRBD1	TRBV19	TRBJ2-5	TGTGCCAGTAGTGACAGGGGATACCCAGAGACCCAGTACTTC	CASSDRGYPETQYF
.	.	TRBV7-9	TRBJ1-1	TGTGCCAGCAGAGCAGGGGAGACTGAAGCTTTCTTT	CASRAGETEAFF
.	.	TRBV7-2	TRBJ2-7	TGTGCCAGCAGCTTGGCAGGGCTCTCCTACGAGCAGTACTTC	CASSLAGLSYEQYF
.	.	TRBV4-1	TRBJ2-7	TGCGCCAGCAGCCAAATTTCCCAGAGTCGCGGGTTGTACGAGCAGTACTTC	CASSQISQSRGLYEQYF
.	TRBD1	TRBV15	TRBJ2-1	TGTGCCACCAGCAGAGATGGGGGACAGGGGGCGAATGAGCAGTTCTTC	CATSRDGGQGANEQFF
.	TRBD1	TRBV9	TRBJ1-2	TGTGCCAGCAGCGTCGGACAGGGTGGCTACACCTTC	CASSVGQGGYTF
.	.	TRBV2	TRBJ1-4	TGTGCCAGCAAGGGGAGTCTGGGGGGAAATGAAAAACTGTTTTTT	CASKGSLGGNEKLFF
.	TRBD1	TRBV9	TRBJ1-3	TGTGCCAGCAGCGTAGAGACAGGGTTTGGAAACACCATATATTTT	CASSVETGFGNTIYF
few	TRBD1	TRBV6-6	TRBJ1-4	TGTGCCAGCAGTCGGGACAGGGAATCGGTAGGCGAAAAACTGTTTTTT	CASSRDRESVGEKLFF
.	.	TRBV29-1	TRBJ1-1	TGCAGCGATTCAGGGGCCACTGAAGCTTTCTTT	CSDSGATEAFF
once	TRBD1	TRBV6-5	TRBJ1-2	TGTGCCAGCAGTTGGCTCACAGGGGGCCCGTTCTATGGCTACACCTTC	CASSWLTGGPFYGYTF
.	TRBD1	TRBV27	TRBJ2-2	TGTGCCAGCCAGACAGGGGACACCGGGGAGCTGTTTTTT	CASQTGDTGELFF
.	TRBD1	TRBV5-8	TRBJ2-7	TGTGCCAGCAGCCAAGTCCTGACAGGGGGCGACGAGCAGTACTTC	CASSQVLTGGDEQYF
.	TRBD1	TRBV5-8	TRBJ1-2	TGTGCCAGCAGCTTCCGACAGGGGTATGGCTACACCTTC	CASSFRQGYGYTF